The clone carrying this T cell receptor beta chain is a singleton in its sample. What it recognizes is unknown. The entry originates in a study of cytomegalovirus exposure and HLA in healthy donors. Study observations and caveats: Researchers reportedly found TCR beta sequences accurately predicted most subjects' HLA-A and HLA-B alleles. Later analysis revealed greater clonal expansion in HLA-associated TCR beta chains than in equally common others. Presence/absence comparisons presumed near-even sequencing depth among donors.

The CDR3 runs to 15 residues. A multiplex PCR was run with 60 Vbeta primers and 13 Jbeta primers. Measured with immunoSEQ multiplex PCR; TCRdb has only the in-frame clones, and not every one. The table includes about 190,000 clones, roughly 75% detected once. This TCR came from a man aged 30 to 39 in good health and CMV-seropositive. The source material was PBMCs. The chain employs TRBV21-1 and TRBJ1-2; TRBD1, the table's D call, lacks a check against the DNA. TRBV21-1 is deemed a pseudogene. CDR3 sequence reads: CASSLPRQANYGYTF. The CDR3 DNA reads as TGTGCCAGCAGCCTCCCCCGGCAGGCCAACTATGGCTACACCTTC.